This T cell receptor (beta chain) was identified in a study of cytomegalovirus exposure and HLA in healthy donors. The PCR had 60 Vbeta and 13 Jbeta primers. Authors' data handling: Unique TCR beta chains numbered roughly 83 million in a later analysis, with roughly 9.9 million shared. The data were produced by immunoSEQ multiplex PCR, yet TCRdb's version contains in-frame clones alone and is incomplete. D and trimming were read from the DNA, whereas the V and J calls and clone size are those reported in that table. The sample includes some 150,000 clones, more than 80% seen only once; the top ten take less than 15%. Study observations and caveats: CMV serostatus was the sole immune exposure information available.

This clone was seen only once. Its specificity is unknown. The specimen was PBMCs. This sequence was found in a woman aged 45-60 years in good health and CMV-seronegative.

The CDR3 nucleotides are TGTGCCAGCAGCCCCGCGGGGCCAAAAGAGACCCAGTACTTC. Its translation is CASSPAGPKETQYF. This sequence joins TRBV6-5 and TRBJ2-5, with D tentatively TRBD2 (6 bases). The CDR3 contains 14 residues. From germline, CDR1 is MNHEY and CDR2 SVGAGI. Trimming took 6 bases from V and 3 from J, leaving 14 bases between them.